The 31 T cell receptor beta chains below were found in one sample sequenced in a study of T-cell memory formation after mild COVID-19. TCRdb called the 5' RACE reads again in MiXCR, with one record for every CDR3 protein. Here the sample spans hundreds of thousands of distinct CDR3 sequences, about 17% being singletons. The specimen sequenced was PBMCs or a T cell subset sorted from them (not recorded which). These receptors were taken from a man between 18 and 29 years old who had mild COVID-19 (a few samples of this study predate the infection). Cell type and time point are not known.

CDR3 DNA sequence: TGTGCCAGCAGCCAAGAGGGGTTCGCCTATAATTCACCCCTCCACTTT. Amino acids: CASSQEGFAYNSPLHF. The V call is TRBV3-1, the J call TRBJ1-6; D remains ambiguous. V lost 0 bases to trimming and J lost 2 bases, with 8 bases between them. Looked up from germline, CDR1 is LGHDT and CDR2 is YNNKEL (reference sequence). This CDR3 has 16 amino acids.

This clonotype was seen only a few times. The CDR3 DNA sequence: TGTGCCAGCAGCCCCCAGCCCGGGCCGGGGCCCCAGCATTTT. Translation gives CASSPQPGPGPQHF. V usage is TRBV7-2 and J usage is TRBJ1-5; D gene uncertain. From germline, CDR1 is SGHTA and CDR2 FQGNSA. The V and J ends lost 5 bases and 9 bases respectively, with 17 bases between them. This CDR3 spans 14 amino acids.

This clonotype was counted between two and nine times. V is TRBV7-3 and J is TRBJ2-5; D remains unclear. The V gene's germline CDR1 is SGHTA and CDR2 FQGTGA. The CDR3 covers 13 residues. V was clipped by 6 bases and J by 4 bases, with 12 bases between them. CDR3 loop: CASSPMGPETQYF. The CDR3 DNA sequence: TGTGCCAGCAGTCCTATGGGCCCAGAGACCCAGTACTTC.

This clonotype was found a few times. This rearrangement joins TRBV4-1 to TRBJ2-7, with 9 bases lining up with TRBD1. J lost 1 base, V lost 1 base, and 5 bases had no gene match. CDR3 length equals 16 residues. Germline V gene lookup returns CDR1 MGHRA and CDR2 YSYEKL. The CDR3: CASSQGRDRASYEQYF. Written as DNA, the CDR3 is TGCGCCAGCAGCCAAGGTCGGGACAGGGCGTCCTACGAGCAGTACTTC.

This clonotype has at least ten counts. This sequence joins TRBV27 and TRBJ2-1; 11 bases are shared with TRBD2. The length of the CDR3 is 13 residues. Losses at the gene ends were 8 bases for V and 10 bases for J; bases not matched to a gene: 7. The germline gives CDR1 MNHEY, CDR2 SMNVEV (reference sequence). The CDR3 DNA reads TGTGCCAGCGGAGTAGCGGGGGGGCGGGAGCAGTTCTTC. Translated, it gives CASGVAGGREQFF.

The sample holds a few counts of this clonotype. The chain carries TRBV27 and TRBJ2-1; D unclear. The CDR3 loop spans 15 amino acids. With 4 bases removed from V and 1 base from J, the gap between germline ends came to 11 bases. Looked up from germline, CDR1 is MNHEY and CDR2 is SMNVEV (reference sequence). The DNA for the CDR3 is TGTGCCAGCAGTTCCCCCAGTGGGTCCTACAATGAGCAGTTCTTC. Translation: CASSSPSGSYNEQFF.

The chain recombines TRBV27 with TRBJ2-7; D unclear. Germline values: CDR1 MNHEY, CDR2 SMNVEV (reference sequence). The CDR3 covers 13 residues. The V gene lost 6 bases and the J gene lost 1 base, with 10 bases spanning the gap. CDR3 nucleotides: TGTGCCAGCAGCCGCCGTCGGTCCTACGAGCAGTACTTC. Its protein is CASSRRRSYEQYF.

This chain links TRBV11-2 with TRBJ2-1, with 8 bases fitting TRBD1. J gave up 8 bases and V 1 base, and 7 bases lay outside the gene matches. CDR3 size: 15 residues. CDR1 is SGHAT, CDR2 FQNNGV, per germline. The CDR3 region has the DNA TGTGCCAGCAGCTTAGGCTCGACAGGGGTCCATGAGCAGTTCTTC. It is translated as CASSLGSTGVHEQFF.

This clonotype was detected a few times. The J gene is TRBJ2-3, the V gene TRBV28; D perhaps matches TRBD2 (5 bases). Germline lookup yields CDR1 MDHEN and CDR2 SYDVKM. Between the trimmed V and J ends, which lost 11 bases and 4 bases, there was a span of 19 bases. The CDR3 has 14 residues. The CDR3 loop is CAGSSGWRADTQYF. Here the CDR3 DNA reads TGTGCCGGTTCCTCGGGGTGGCGGGCAGATACGCAGTATTTT.

This chain links TRBV4-3 with TRBJ1-1; D is undetermined. This CDR3 comprises 17 residues. Germline CDR1 is LGHNA and CDR2 is YSLEER. Trimming stripped 0 bases from V and 3 bases from J, with 17 bases between. CDR3 coding DNA: TGCGCCAGCAGCCAAGAAAGGCAGCGGCCAGTTTACACTGAAGCTTTCTTT. Protein sequence: CASSQERQRPVYTEAFF.

This chain joins TRBV7-7 and TRBJ2-1; TRBD1 matches 8 bases. This CDR3 has 15 amino acids. J lost 1 base, V lost 5 bases, and 4 bases had no gene match. Looked up from germline, CDR1 is SSHAT and CDR2 is FNYEAQ (reference sequence). CDR3 amino acids: CASSQTGESYNEQFF. In DNA form, the CDR3 reads TGTGCCAGCAGCCAGACAGGGGAGTCCTACAATGAGCAGTTCTTC.

The chain recombines TRBV6-2 or TRBV6-3 with TRBJ2-1; tentative D call: TRBD2 (6 bases). V was trimmed by 5 bases and J by 4 bases, leaving 15 bases between them. Germline-derived CDR1 and CDR2 are MNHEY and SVGEGT. This CDR3 region has 15 residues. The CDR3 nucleotides read TGTGCCAGCAGTGGGGGGATTGCGGCGTACAATGAGCAGTTCTTC. It is translated as CASSGGIAAYNEQFF.

This chain connects TRBV7-2 to TRBJ1-1, with unresolved D. The V gene lost 5 bases and the J gene lost 1 base, with 11 bases spanning the gap. From germline, CDR1 is SGHTA and CDR2 FQGNSA. The CDR3 covers 14 residues. CDR3 in DNA: TGTGCCAGCAGCCGAGGGAGCGCGAACACTGAAGCTTTCTTT. This codes for CASSRGSANTEAFF.

This sequence joins TRBV29-1 and TRBJ2-4; tentatively, D is TRBD2 (5 bases). The CDR3 sequence is 12 residues long. V was pared by 7 bases and J by 7 bases, with 14 bases between. The germline gives CDR1 SQVTM, CDR2 ANQGSEA. This CDR3 reads CSAADGGNIQYF. In DNA form, the CDR3 reads TGCAGCGCAGCCGACGGCGGGAACATTCAGTACTTC.

The genes are TRBV6-6 and TRBJ1-1; D call uncertain. Germline V gene sequence: CDR1 MNHNY, CDR2 SVGAGI (reference sequence). The V and J ends lost 6 bases and 3 bases respectively, with 17 bases between them. This CDR3 has 15 residues. The CDR3 DNA follows: TGTGCCAGCAGCTACCCCTCCGCCAGCCACACTGAAGCTTTCTTT. Translated: CASSYPSASHTEAFF.

With regard to this clonotype: The junction shows a germline mismatch at one end, possibly a read error. This chain joins TRBV7-7 and TRBJ2-1; 16 bases align to TRBD2. The V gene's germline CDR1 is SSHAT and CDR2 FNYEAQ (reference sequence). CDR3 length: 17 amino acids. The CDR3 loop reads CASSAGTSGGAYNEQFF. The CDR3 DNA reads TGTGCTAGCAGCGCCGGGACTAGCGGGGGGGCGTACAATGAGCAGTTCTTC.

Only a few counts were recorded for this clonotype. The chain links TRBV6-2 or TRBV6-3 to TRBJ1-1; D is possibly TRBD1 (6 bases). The ends were cut back, 7 bases at V and 2 bases at J, with 14 bases in the middle. CDR1 MNHEY and CDR2 SVGEGT come from the germline V gene. The CDR3 length is 14 residues. The CDR3 spells CASTLTRGNTEAFF. The CDR3 bases are TGTGCCAGCACCTTAACCAGGGGAAACACTGAAGCTTTCTTT.

The table lists this clonotype with a few counts. V and J are TRBV7-3 and TRBJ1-2, with D uncertain. The germline V gene encodes CDR1 SGHTA and CDR2 FQGTGA. V was shortened by 5 bases and J by 6 bases, with 16 bases between the two germline ends. The CDR3 extends over 14 amino acids. In DNA, the CDR3 is TGTGCCAGCAGCACCTCGCCAGGACCGAATGGCTACACCTTC. Protein: CASSTSPGPNGYTF.

The rearrangement links TRBV30 to TRBJ1-2; 11 bases are a match to TRBD1. J gave up 7 bases and V 4 bases, and 8 bases lay outside the gene matches. The CDR3 sequence is 14 residues long. Germline CDR1 and CDR2: GTSNPN and SVGIG (reference sequence). The CDR3 loop is CAWNFGQGAGGYTF. The CDR3 region has the DNA TGTGCCTGGAATTTCGGACAGGGGGCTGGTGGCTACACCTTC.

The chain uses TRBV5-1 and TRBJ2-3, with D possibly being TRBD1 or TRBD2 (5 bases each). The V end was cut by 4 bases, the J end by 4 bases, with 22 bases between. The CDR3 has 17 residues. CDR1 is SGHRS, CDR2 YFSETQ, per germline. The CDR3 nucleotides read TGCGCCAGCAGCCAACTAGGGGTTGGGGCCTCCGCAGATACGCAGTATTTT. This translates into CASSQLGVGASADTQYF.

This clonotype was detected only a few times. The rearrangement uses TRBV12-3 or TRBV12-4 and TRBJ2-1, with TRBD1 identical over 7 bases. Trimming removed 5 bases from V and 7 bases from J; junction bases left unmatched: 11. This CDR3 contains 15 residues. The CDR3 DNA follows: TGTGCCAGCAGTCCACCGGGACAGTTAGTAAATGAGCAGTTCTTC. This gives the protein CASSPPGQLVNEQFF.

This clonotype showed up just a few times. The chain joins TRBV5-1 to TRBJ2-5, with 8 bases that match TRBD1. CDR3 size: 14 residues. V shed 3 bases, J shed 2 bases, and the junction held 3 bases outside the gene matches. CDR1 and CDR2 (germline): SGHRS, YFSETQ. The CDR3 protein is CASSWGTGQETQYF. The CDR3 DNA reads as TGCGCCAGCAGCTGGGGGACAGGACAAGAGACCCAGTACTTC.

DNA of the CDR3: TGCGCCAGCAGCGAAAAGACAGGGGAGCAGTACTTC. Amino acid sequence: CASSEKTGEQYF. This chain joins TRBV4-1 and TRBJ2-7, with 7 bases matching TRBD1. The V and J ends lost 5 bases and 7 bases, in that order; junction bases with no gene match: 5. This CDR3 is built from 12 residues. Looked up from germline, CDR1 is MGHRA and CDR2 is YSYEKL.

The genes are TRBV4-2 and TRBJ1-1, with TRBD1 identical over 11 bases. The V gene's germline CDR1 is LGHNA and CDR2 YNFKEQ. The CDR3 is made up of 14 amino acids. After removal of 5 bases from V and 11 bases from J, the junction contained 10 bases not matched to a gene. The CDR3 reads CASSAGQGVPMAFF. The CDR3 coding sequence is TGTGCCAGCAGCGCGGGACAGGGGGTTCCTATGGCTTTCTTT.

The rearrangement joins TRBV2 to TRBJ1-1; D perhaps matches TRBD1 (5 bases). Per germline, CDR1 SNHLY and CDR2 FYNNEI. The CDR3 sequence is 14 residues long. Trimming pared 4 bases from V and 2 bases from J, leaving 11 bases between. The CDR3 region is CASSVRQQNTEAFF. CDR3 DNA: TGTGCCAGCAGTGTCCGACAGCAAAACACTGAAGCTTTCTTT.

The sample holds a few counts of this clonotype. This sequence joins TRBV6-5 and TRBJ1-1; the D is unclear. The V end was cut by 0 bases, the J end by 3 bases, with 11 bases between. This CDR3 region has 15 residues. Per germline, CDR1 MNHEY and CDR2 SVGAGI. The CDR3 nucleotides read TGTGCCAGCAGTTACTCGCCGTCGGAGTACACTGAAGCTTTCTTT. This codes for CASSYSPSEYTEAFF.

This clonotype was counted at least ten times. The CDR3 region is CASSRGAEDYEQYF. CDR3 nucleotides: TGTGCCAGCAGCCGTGGGGCTGAAGACTACGAGCAGTACTTC. This chain links TRBV7-6 with TRBJ2-7; weak D call: TRBD1 (5 bases). Trimming removed 5 bases from V and 3 bases from J, with 14 bases in between. Germline values: CDR1 SGHVS, CDR2 FNYEAQ. CDR3 length: 14 residues.

A few counts support this clonotype. The chain links TRBV29-1 to TRBJ2-5, with D maybe TRBD2 (6 bases). The CDR3 length is 15 residues. Trimming took off 0 bases at V and 4 bases at J, with 15 bases between the two ends. The germline V gene has CDR1 SQVTM and CDR2 ANQGSEA. CDR3 DNA: TGCAGCGTTGAAGATTGGAACATCGGGGGAGAGACCCAGTACTTC. This codes for CSVEDWNIGGETQYF.

V is TRBV29-1 and J is TRBJ2-7, with D tentatively TRBD2 (8 bases). The V gene's germline CDR1 is SQVTM and CDR2 ANQGSEA. The CDR3 runs to 14 residues. Trimming removed 6 bases at V and 2 bases at J, with 17 bases between. CDR3 in DNA: TGCAGCGTGGTGGTAGCGGGACAGACCTACGAGCAGTACGTC. It is translated as CSVVVAGQTYEQYV.

This clonotype was recorded at least ten times. The CDR3 protein is CASRSILVTGELFF. Written as DNA, the CDR3 is TGTGCCAGCAGATCTATCCTAGTGACCGGGGAGCTGTTTTTT. The chain employs TRBV6-2 or TRBV6-3 and TRBJ2-2, with D unresolved. CDR1 is MNHEY, CDR2 SVGEGT, per germline. CDR3 length equals 14 residues. Trimming took 6 bases from V and 5 from J, leaving 13 bases between them.

In its sample, this clonotype was seen a few times. The gene calls are TRBV7-9 and TRBJ2-5; 9 positions match TRBD2. The CDR3 sequence is 17 residues long. Trimming cost V 1 base and J 5 bases; bases outside gene matches: 11. The germline V gene encodes CDR1 SEHNR and CDR2 FQNEAQ (reference sequence). The CDR3 is CASSLVSGGAYGETQYF. CDR3 coding DNA: TGTGCCAGCAGCTTAGTTAGCGGGGGCGCTTACGGGGAGACCCAGTACTTC.